This paragraph covers one T cell receptor (beta chain) sequence. The sample is drawn from a study of blood T cells in healthy people across ages. A second PCR of about 7 to 11 cycles used a sample-barcoded 5' primer and a J-beta primer mix. TCRdb fed the 5' RACE reads into MiXCR, producing one record per CDR3 protein. The table records around 500,000 distinct CDR3 sequences, roughly 43% of them present only once. The ends were cut back, 5 bases at V and 6 bases at J, with 11 bases in the middle. The CDR3 totals 12 residues. Germline CDR1 reads SGHRS; CDR2 reads YFSETQ. It was around 10 milliliters of peripheral blood that were drawn from each donor. Every sample had a minimum of 6.5 million PBMCs isolated.

The TCR comes from a man older than 75 in good health. V is TRBV5-1 and J is TRBJ1-1; a possible D gene is TRBD1 (5 bases). The material sequenced was blood. In DNA form, the CDR3 reads TGCGCCAGCAGGTGGGGGGACGCTGAAGCTTTCTTT. It translates to CASRWGDAEAFF. The whole variable domain, filled in from reference TRBV5-1 and TRBJ1-1, reads KAGVTQTPRYLIKTRGQQVTLSCSPISGHRSVSWYQQTPGQGLQFLFEYFSETQRNKGNFPGRFSGRQFSNSRSEMNVSTLELGDSALYLCASRWGDAEAFFGQGTRLTVV.